These 3 T cell receptor beta chains originate from one sample sequenced in a study of blood T cell repertoires in COVID-19. Some clones are missing from TCRdb's copy, which holds only in-frame ones; the method was immunoSEQ multiplex PCR. The sample contains about 230,000 clones, roughly 86% of which appear only once. The sequencing sample was made of peripheral blood. These receptors all stem from a woman between 55 and 75 years old with acute or convalescent COVID-19.

The V gene is TRBV9, the J gene TRBJ1-4; D possibly corresponds to TRBD1 (6 bases). Germline-derived CDR1 and CDR2 are SGDLS and YYNGEE. Trimming took off 0 bases at V and 5 bases at J, with 11 bases between the two ends. The CDR3 consists of 15 residues. CDR3 residues: CASSVDWGGNEKLFF. CDR3 DNA sequence: TGTGCCAGCAGCGTAGATTGGGGGGGCAATGAAAAACTGTTTTTT. The full variable domain, in which reference TRBV9 and TRBJ1-4 provide the parts outside the CDR3, is DSGVTQTPKHLITATGQRVTLRCSPRSGDLSVYWYQQSLDQGLQFLIQYYNGEERAKGNILERFSAQQFPDLHSELNLSSLELGDSALYFCASSVDWGGNEKLFFGSGTQLSVL.

The chain joins TRBV27 to TRBJ2-5, with 13 nucleotides matching TRBD2. There are 17 residues in the CDR3. The V gene end was trimmed by 5 bases and the J gene end by 0 bases; junction bases not matched to a gene: 6. Germline V lookup: CDR1 MNHEY, CDR2 SMNVEV (reference sequence). The CDR3, as DNA: TGTGCCAGCAGTCAAGGGACTAGCGGGGAGTACCAAGAGACCCAGTACTTC. Translated: CASSQGTSGEYQETQYF.

The chain joins TRBV28 to TRBJ1-2; 10 bases align to TRBD1. V shed 4 bases, J shed 7 bases, and the junction held 9 bases outside the gene matches. The germline V gene has CDR1 MDHEN and CDR2 SYDVKM. CDR3 length: 15 residues. The CDR3 sequence: CASSSGPGQGSGYTF. The DNA for the CDR3 is TGTGCCAGCAGTTCGGGGCCGGGACAGGGGTCTGGCTACACCTTC.